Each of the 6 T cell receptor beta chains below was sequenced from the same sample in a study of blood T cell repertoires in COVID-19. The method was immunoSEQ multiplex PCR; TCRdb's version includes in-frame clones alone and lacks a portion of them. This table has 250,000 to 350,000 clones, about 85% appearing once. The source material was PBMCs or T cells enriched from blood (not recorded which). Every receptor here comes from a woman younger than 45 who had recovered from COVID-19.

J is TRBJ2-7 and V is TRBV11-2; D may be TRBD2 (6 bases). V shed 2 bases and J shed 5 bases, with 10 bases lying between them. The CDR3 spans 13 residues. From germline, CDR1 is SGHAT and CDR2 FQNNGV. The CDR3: CASSLTGVDEQYF. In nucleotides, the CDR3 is TGTGCCAGCAGCTTAACGGGGGTAGACGAGCAGTACTTC.

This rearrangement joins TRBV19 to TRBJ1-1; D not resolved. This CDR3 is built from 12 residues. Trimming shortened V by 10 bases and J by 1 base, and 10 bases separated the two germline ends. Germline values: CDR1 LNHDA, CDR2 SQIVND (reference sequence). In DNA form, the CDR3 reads TGTGCCACCCGCCTAGCGAACACTGAAGCTTTCTTT. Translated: CATRLANTEAFF.

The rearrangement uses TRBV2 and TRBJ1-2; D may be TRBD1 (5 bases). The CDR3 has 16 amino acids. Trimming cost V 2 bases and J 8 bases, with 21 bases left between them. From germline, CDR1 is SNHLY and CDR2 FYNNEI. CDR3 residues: CASSERSGDSSAGYTF. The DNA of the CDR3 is TGTGCCAGCAGTGAAAGATCTGGGGACTCATCGGCAGGCTACACCTTC.

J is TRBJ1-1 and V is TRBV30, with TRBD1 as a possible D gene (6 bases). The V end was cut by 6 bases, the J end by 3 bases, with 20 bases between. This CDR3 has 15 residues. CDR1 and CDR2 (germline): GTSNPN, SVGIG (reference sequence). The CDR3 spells CACYRGALRYTEAFF. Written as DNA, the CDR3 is TGTGCCTGTTACCGGGGGGCCCTTCGGTACACTGAAGCTTTCTTT.

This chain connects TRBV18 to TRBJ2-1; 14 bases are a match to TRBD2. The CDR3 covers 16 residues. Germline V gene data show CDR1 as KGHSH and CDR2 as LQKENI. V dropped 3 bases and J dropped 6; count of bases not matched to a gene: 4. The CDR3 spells CASSPTGLAGGNEQFF. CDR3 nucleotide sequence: TGTGCCAGCTCACCTACCGGACTAGCGGGGGGCAATGAGCAGTTCTTC.

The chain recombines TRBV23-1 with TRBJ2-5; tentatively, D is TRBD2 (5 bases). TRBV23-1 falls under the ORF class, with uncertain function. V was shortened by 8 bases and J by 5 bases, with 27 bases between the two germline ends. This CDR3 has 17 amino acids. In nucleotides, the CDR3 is TGCGCCAGCCTGCCGGAGGAGCTCGGTGCCGGCGAGGAGACCCAGTACTTC. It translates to CASLPEELGAGEETQYF.